The clone carrying this TCR beta chain was seen a few times. Its target is not known. The sample comes from a study of T cells after yellow fever vaccination. Study findings and constraints: Any FACS-sorted repertoire could hold abundant clonotypes that contaminate it from the bulk population.

TCRdb re-called the 5' RACE reads with MiXCR, one entry per CDR3 protein. The sample gives around 320,000 distinct CDR3 sequences, about 10% of which show up once; 3% to 4% is in the top ten. This specimen consisted of CD4+ T cells sorted from PBMCs, obtained 45 days after the yellow fever booster vaccination. This receptor was taken from a man aged 18 to 35 who received the YFV17D yellow fever vaccine.

The CDR3 nucleotides read TGTGCCAGCTCACCGCTGAAGACAGGGGGCATCGGGGAGCTGTTTTTT. This sequence encodes CASSPLKTGGIGELFF. This chain uses TRBV18 with TRBJ2-2, with 10 bases matching TRBD1. The CDR3 spans 16 residues. J lost 7 bases, V lost 3 bases, and 8 bases had no gene match. CDR1 is KGHSH, CDR2 LQKENI, per germline.